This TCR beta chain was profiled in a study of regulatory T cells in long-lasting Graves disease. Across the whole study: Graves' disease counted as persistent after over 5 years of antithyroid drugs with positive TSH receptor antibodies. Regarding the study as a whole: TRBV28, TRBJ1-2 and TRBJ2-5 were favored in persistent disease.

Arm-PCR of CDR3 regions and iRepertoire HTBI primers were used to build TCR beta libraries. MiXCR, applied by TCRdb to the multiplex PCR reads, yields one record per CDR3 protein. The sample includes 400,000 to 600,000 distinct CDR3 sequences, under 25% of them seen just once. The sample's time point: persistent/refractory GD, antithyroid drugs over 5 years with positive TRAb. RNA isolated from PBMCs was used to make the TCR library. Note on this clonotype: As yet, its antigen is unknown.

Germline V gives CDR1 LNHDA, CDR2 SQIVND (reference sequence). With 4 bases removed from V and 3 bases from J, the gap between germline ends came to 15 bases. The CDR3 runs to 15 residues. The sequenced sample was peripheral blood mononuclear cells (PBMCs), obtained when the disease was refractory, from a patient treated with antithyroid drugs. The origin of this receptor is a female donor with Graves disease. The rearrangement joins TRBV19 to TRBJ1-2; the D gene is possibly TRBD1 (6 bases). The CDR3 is CASSTSPGADYGYTF. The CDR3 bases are TGTGCCAGTAGTACATCGCCGGGGGCGGACTATGGCTACACCTTC.